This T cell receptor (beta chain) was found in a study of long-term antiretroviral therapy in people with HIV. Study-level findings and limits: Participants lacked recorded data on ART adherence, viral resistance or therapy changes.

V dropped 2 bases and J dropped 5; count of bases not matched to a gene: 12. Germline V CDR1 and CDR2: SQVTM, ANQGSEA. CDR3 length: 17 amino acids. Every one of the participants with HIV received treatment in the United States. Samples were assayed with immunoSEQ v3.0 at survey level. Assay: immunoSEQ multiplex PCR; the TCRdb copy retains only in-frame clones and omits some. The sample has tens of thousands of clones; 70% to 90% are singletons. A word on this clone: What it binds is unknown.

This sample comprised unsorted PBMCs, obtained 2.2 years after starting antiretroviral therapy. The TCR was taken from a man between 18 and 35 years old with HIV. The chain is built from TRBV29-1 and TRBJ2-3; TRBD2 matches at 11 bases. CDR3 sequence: CSVEKGNSGRAQDTQYF. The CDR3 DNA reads TGCAGCGTTGAAAAGGGTAATAGCGGGAGGGCCCAAGATACGCAGTATTTT.